The 6 T cell receptor beta chains below were found in one sample sequenced in a study of T cell repertoires in MIS-A myocarditis. TCRdb's copy holds only in-frame clones and misses some; the assay was immunoSEQ multiplex PCR. The sample lists 14,000 to 15,000 clones, 74% occurring once. Material for sequencing was left ventricle heart tissue obtained at autopsy. The receptors were sampled from a man between 18 and 35 years old with fulminant myocarditis from multisystem inflammatory syndrome in adults (MIS-A) after COVID-19.

The rearrangement links TRBV27 to TRBJ2-7; TRBD2 matches at 7 bases. Germline loops: CDR1 MNHEY, CDR2 SMNVEV (reference sequence). The CDR3 is 13 residues long. V gave up 7 bases and J gave up 11 bases; unmatched junction bases: 14. The chain's CDR3 is CASTPGVGGPEYF. Here the CDR3 DNA reads TGTGCCAGCACCCCCGGGGTGGGAGGGCCGGAGTACTTC.

The V and J genes are TRBV5-1 and TRBJ1-1; maybe TRBD1 (6 bases). V was trimmed by 2 bases and J by 2 bases, leaving 13 bases between them. The germline V gene encodes CDR1 SGHRS and CDR2 YFSETQ. The CDR3 length is 15 residues. CDR3 bases: TGCGCCAGCAGCTTAAGCATGACAGGCAACACTGAAGCTTTCTTT. It is translated as CASSLSMTGNTEAFF.

The rearrangement links TRBV18 to TRBJ2-5; D call uncertain. CDR1 is KGHSH and CDR2 is LQKENI in the germline V gene. V dropped 0 bases and J dropped 3 bases, with 8 bases sitting between them. The CDR3 is made up of 14 amino acids. This chain's CDR3 is CASSPPGYEETQYF. As DNA, the CDR3 is TGTGCCAGCTCACCACCGGGGTATGAAGAGACCCAGTACTTC.

The J gene is TRBJ1-1, the V gene TRBV5-6; D not certain. V was pared by 4 bases and J by 7 bases, with 17 bases between. CDR1 and CDR2 (germline): SGHDT, YYEEEE. The CDR3 runs 14 residues. The CDR3 protein is CASSRVSLRIEAFF. The CDR3 coding sequence is TGTGCCAGCAGCCGAGTCTCCCTCAGGATTGAAGCTTTCTTT.

This clone occurred a few times. The chain has TRBV6-2 or TRBV6-3 and TRBJ2-2; 7 positions match TRBD2. Germline CDR1 reads MNHEY; CDR2 reads SVGEGT. V lost 2 bases to trimming and J lost 3 bases; unmatched junction nucleotides: 9. CDR3 length: 17 residues. This CDR3 reads CASSYPTAGQDTGELFF. The CDR3, as DNA: TGTGCCAGCAGTTACCCCACAGCGGGGCAGGACACCGGGGAGCTGTTTTTT.

On this clone: In the same sample, other DNA sequences code for this CDR3. The chain combines TRBV7-9 with TRBJ2-4; weak D call: TRBD1 (6 bases). Trimming cost V 3 bases and J 3 bases, with 12 bases left between them. There are 15 residues in the CDR3. The germline CDR1 and CDR2 sequences are SEHNR and FQNEAQ (reference sequence). CDR3 residues: CASSFRTGFKNIQYF. For the CDR3, the DNA is TGTGCCAGCAGCTTCCGAACAGGGTTCAAAAACATTCAGTACTTC.